This T cell receptor (beta chain) was sequenced in a study of blood T cell repertoires in COVID-19. Germline assignment: CDR1 SGHTA and CDR2 FQGTGA. V lost 5 bases, J lost 4 bases, and 16 bases lay in between. This CDR3 spans 15 amino acids. TCRdb's table, derived via immunoSEQ multiplex PCR, lists solely in-frame clones and lacks some. Here the sample spans about 49,000 clones, 81% being singletons. The sequencing input was peripheral blood. The V and J genes are TRBV7-3 and TRBJ2-3, with D possibly matching TRBD2 (7 bases). The sequence came from a woman of 80 years or more with COVID-19, enrolled during active disease. The CDR3 loop reads CASSPVGGRADTQYF. The CDR3 nucleotides are TGTGCCAGCAGCCCGGTAGGGGGGAGGGCAGATACGCAGTATTTT.